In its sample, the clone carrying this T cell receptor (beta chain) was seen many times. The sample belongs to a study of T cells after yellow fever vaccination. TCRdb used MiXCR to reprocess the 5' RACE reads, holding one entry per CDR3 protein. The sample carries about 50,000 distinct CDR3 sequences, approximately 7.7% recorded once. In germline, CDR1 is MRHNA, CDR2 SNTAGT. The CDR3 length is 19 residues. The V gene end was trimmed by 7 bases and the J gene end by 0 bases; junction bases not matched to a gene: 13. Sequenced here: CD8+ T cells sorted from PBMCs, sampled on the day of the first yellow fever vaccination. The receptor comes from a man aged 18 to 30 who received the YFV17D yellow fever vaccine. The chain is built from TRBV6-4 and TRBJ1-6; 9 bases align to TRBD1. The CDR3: CASTTLGTGRFSYNSPLHF. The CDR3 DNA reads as TGTGCCAGCACCACTCTAGGGACAGGGAGGTTCTCCTATAATTCACCCCTCCACTTT.